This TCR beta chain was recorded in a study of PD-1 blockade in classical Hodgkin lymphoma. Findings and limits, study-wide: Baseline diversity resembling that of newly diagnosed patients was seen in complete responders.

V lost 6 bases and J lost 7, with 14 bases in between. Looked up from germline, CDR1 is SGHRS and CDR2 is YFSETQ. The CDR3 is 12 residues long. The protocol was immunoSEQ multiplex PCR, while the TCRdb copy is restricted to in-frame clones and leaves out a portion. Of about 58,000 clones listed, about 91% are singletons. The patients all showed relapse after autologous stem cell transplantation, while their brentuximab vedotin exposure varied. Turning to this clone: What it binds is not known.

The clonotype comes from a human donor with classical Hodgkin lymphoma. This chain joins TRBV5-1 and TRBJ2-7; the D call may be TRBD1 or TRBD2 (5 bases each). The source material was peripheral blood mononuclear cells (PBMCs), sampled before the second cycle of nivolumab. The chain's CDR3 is CASTGTGTEQYF. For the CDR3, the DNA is TGCGCCAGCACAGGGACCGGGACGGAGCAGTACTTC.